The 25 T cell receptor beta chains listed next were all sequenced from one sample in a study of control samples from healthy donors and cancer patients. Data came from immunoSEQ multiplex PCR; TCRdb stores just in-frame clones and leaves some out. The sample lists tens of thousands of clones, approximately 95% seen once, with about 1% in the top ten. Sequenced sample: blood. Receptors originate from a woman under 30 in good health.

This clone occurred once. V gene TRBV19 combines with J gene TRBJ1-1; D remains unclear. Germline V gives CDR1 LNHDA, CDR2 SQIVND (reference sequence). There are 14 residues in the CDR3. The V gene lost 4 bases and the J gene lost 7 bases, with 16 bases spanning the gap. DNA of the CDR3: TGTGCCAGTAGTAAACGCCCAAACGCGGGTGAAGCTTTCTTT. This codes for CASSKRPNAGEAFF. The variable domain in full, completed from reference TRBV19 and TRBJ1-1, reads DGGITQSPKYLFRKEGQNVTLSCEQNLNHDAMYWYRQDPGQGLRLIYYSQIVNDFQKGDIAEGYSVSREKKESFPLTVTSAQKNPTAFYLCASSKRPNAGEAFFGQGTRLTVV.

In its sample, this clone was seen once. The chain couples TRBV7-9 to TRBJ2-7; 8 bases align to TRBD1. The V and J ends lost 4 bases and 2 bases, in that order; junction bases with no gene match: 10. Germline loops: CDR1 SEHNR, CDR2 FQNEAQ (reference sequence). This CDR3 comprises 16 residues. As DNA, the CDR3 is TGTGCCAGCAGCTCGGACCGGGACAGGTGGGCCTACGAGCAGTACTTC. Its protein product is CASSSDRDRWAYEQYF.

The V call is TRBV28, the J call TRBJ2-5; 9 bases align to TRBD1. The CDR3 loop spans 15 amino acids. Losses at the gene ends were 1 base for V and 2 bases for J; bases not matched to a gene: 2. Germline values: CDR1 MDHEN, CDR2 SYDVKM. CDR3 amino acids: CASSLYGTGQETQYF. CDR3 bases: TGTGCCAGCAGTTTATATGGGACAGGGCAAGAGACCCAGTACTTC.

The chain links TRBV9 to TRBJ2-1; TRBD1 or TRBD2 may be the D gene (5 bases each). The CDR3 contains 14 residues. The ends were cut back, 3 bases at V and 0 bases at J, with 7 bases in the middle. Germline V CDR1 and CDR2: SGDLS, YYNGEE. The CDR3 loop reads CASSGGNSYNEQFF. DNA for the CDR3: TGTGCCAGCAGCGGGGGGAACTCCTACAATGAGCAGTTCTTC.

The chain recombines TRBV11-2 with TRBJ1-4; perhaps TRBD1 as D (5 bases). This CDR3 has 13 residues. Trimming pared 4 bases from V and 8 bases from J, leaving 11 bases between. Germline V gene lookup returns CDR1 SGHAT and CDR2 FQNNGV. The CDR3 DNA reads TGTGCCAGCAGCTCGTCCCCAGGGGAAAAACTGTTTTTT. Translation: CASSSSPGEKLFF.

The chain employs TRBV6-6 and TRBJ2-2; the D is unclear. CDR3 size: 13 residues. V gave up 6 bases and J gave up 10 bases, with 15 bases separating them. In germline, CDR1 is MNHNY, CDR2 SVGAGI (reference sequence). This chain's CDR3 is CASSLRVEEELFF. The CDR3 nucleotides are TGTGCCAGCAGCTTAAGGGTCGAGGAGGAGCTGTTTTTT.

The V and J genes are TRBV9 and TRBJ2-1, with D perhaps matching TRBD1 or TRBD2 (6 bases each). This CDR3 has 15 amino acids. With 3 bases removed from V and 7 bases from J, the gap between germline ends came to 17 bases. Germline V gene lookup returns CDR1 SGDLS and CDR2 YYNGEE. The CDR3 coding sequence is TGTGCCAGCAGCGCCTTTGGAGGAGGGGGGAATGAGCAGTTCTTC. Its protein is CASSAFGGGGNEQFF.

The V call is TRBV3-1 (or the pseudogene TRBV3-2), the J call TRBJ1-2, with 7 bases that match TRBD1. Germline V CDR1 and CDR2: LGHDT, YNNKEL (reference sequence). J gave up 0 bases and V 4 bases, and 8 bases lay outside the gene matches. The CDR3 is 16 residues long. CDR3 nucleotides: TGTGCCAGCAGCCCCCGACAGGGAGGAGCTAACTATGGCTACACCTTC. Residues: CASSPRQGGANYGYTF.

V is TRBV6-5 and J is TRBJ1-2; D unresolved. The V gene lost 10 bases and the J gene lost 0 bases, with 9 bases spanning the gap. Germline V lookup: CDR1 MNHEY, CDR2 SVGAGI. This CDR3 is built from 12 residues. Here the CDR3 DNA reads TGTGCCATTCGGAGGGCTAACTATGGCTACACCTTC. Translating gives CAIRRANYGYTF.

This clone occurred once. V gene TRBV9 combines with J gene TRBJ1-4, with TRBD1 matching over 11 bases. V lost 3 bases and J lost 8; bases outside the gene matches: 3. Germline V gene lookup returns CDR1 SGDLS and CDR2 YYNGEE. The CDR3 runs 14 residues. This CDR3 reads CASSDGQGAEKLFF. Written as DNA, the CDR3 is TGTGCCAGCAGCGACGGACAGGGGGCAGAAAAACTGTTTTTT.

The chain links TRBV5-6 to TRBJ2-7; D gene uncertain. From germline, CDR1 is SGHDT and CDR2 YYEEEE. This CDR3 spans 17 amino acids. V was shortened by 0 bases and J by 2 bases, with 18 bases between the two germline ends. The CDR3 region is CASSLAIGNRLPYEQYF. The CDR3 DNA sequence: TGTGCCAGCAGCTTGGCAATAGGGAACCGGTTACCCTACGAGCAGTACTTC.

The chain uses TRBV7-8 and TRBJ1-1, with D possibly TRBD1 on 5 matching bases. V was trimmed by 5 bases and J by 0 bases, leaving 16 bases between them. From germline, CDR1 is SGHVS and CDR2 FQNEAQ. The CDR3 contains 16 residues. The CDR3 nucleotides read TGTGCCAGCAGCCCACGGGACGGTCGCATGAACACTGAAGCTTTCTTT. Translated, it gives CASSPRDGRMNTEAFF.

V usage is TRBV14 and J usage is TRBJ2-1, with 8 positions matching TRBD2. The CDR3 is 18 amino acids. The J segment lost 9 bases and the V segment lost 1 base, leaving 17 bases of the junction unmatched. Germline V gene sequence: CDR1 SGHDN, CDR2 FVKESK. The CDR3 sequence: CASSQGPTGGRFRGEQFF. The CDR3 nucleotides are TGTGCCAGCAGCCAAGGGCCCACGGGGGGGCGATTTAGAGGTGAGCAGTTCTTC.

This chain uses TRBV25-1 with TRBJ2-5; D gene uncertain. Germline V gene sequence: CDR1 MGHDK, CDR2 SYGVNS. The CDR3 is 13 amino acids. Trimming left V 0 bases short and J 4 bases short, with 6 bases between. The CDR3 protein is CASSEYVGETQYF. In DNA, the CDR3 is TGTGCCAGCAGTGAATACGTGGGAGAGACCCAGTACTTC.

This clone was counted a single time. This chain links TRBV12-3 or TRBV12-4 with TRBJ2-7; D is perhaps TRBD1 (6 bases). This CDR3 is built from 13 residues. Trimming stripped 5 bases from V and 6 bases from J, with 14 bases between. CDR3 sequence (DNA): TGTGCCAGCAGTCGTACAGGGTTGGGCGAGCAGTACTTC. Its protein product is CASSRTGLGEQYF.

The J gene is TRBJ1-2, the V gene TRBV27; D possibly corresponds to TRBD1 (5 bases). The CDR3 has 13 residues. The germline V gene has CDR1 MNHEY and CDR2 SMNVEV (reference sequence). Trimming took 3 bases from V and 3 from J, leaving 8 bases between them. The CDR3 protein is CASSLGVYYGYTF. CDR3 DNA sequence: TGTGCCAGCAGTTTGGGGGTGTACTATGGCTACACCTTC.

This clone has just one count. This chain links TRBV27 with TRBJ2-7, with D hard to call. The germline gives CDR1 MNHEY, CDR2 SMNVEV (reference sequence). The CDR3 has 14 amino acids. V shed 0 bases and J shed 2 bases, with 8 bases lying between them. For the CDR3, the DNA is TGTGCCAGCAGTTTATCCGTCAGGACCTACGAGCAGTACTTC. Amino acids: CASSLSVRTYEQYF.

The chain recombines TRBV3-1 (or the pseudogene TRBV3-2) with TRBJ1-1; the D is unclear. CDR3 length: 14 residues. Germline CDR1 and CDR2: LGHDT and YNNKEL (reference sequence). V lost 2 bases and J lost 4, with 11 bases in between. CDR3 in DNA: TGTGCCAGCAGCCAAAAGAGGGTTGGCACTGAAGCTTTCTTT. Protein sequence: CASSQKRVGTEAFF.

This clone came up once. J is TRBJ1-1 and V is TRBV11-2; the D is unclear. CDR3 length: 14 amino acids. Trimming cost V 0 bases and J 1 base, with 6 bases left between them. Germline V gene sequence: CDR1 SGHAT, CDR2 FQNNGV. In DNA, the CDR3 is TGTGCCAGCAGCTTAGATTTGGGGAACACTGAAGCTTTCTTT. Translation: CASSLDLGNTEAFF.

J is TRBJ1-5 and V is TRBV5-1; D may be TRBD1 (6 bases). Trimming left V 4 bases short and J 3 bases short, with 11 bases between. Germline CDR1 is SGHRS and CDR2 is YFSETQ. The length of the CDR3 is 14 residues. The CDR3 DNA is TGCGCCAGCAGCCCCGGGACACCCAATCAGCCCCAGCATTTT. Translating gives CASSPGTPNQPQHF.

CDR3: CASSLWGGPSYQETQYF. The CDR3 nucleotides read TGTGCCAGCAGCTTATGGGGGGGACCTTCTTACCAAGAGACCCAGTACTTC. The chain uses TRBV5-6 and TRBJ2-5; 7 nucleotides match TRBD2. V lost 2 bases and J lost 0; bases outside the gene matches: 10. The germline V gene has CDR1 SGHDT and CDR2 YYEEEE. The CDR3 covers 17 residues.

V and J are TRBV7-9 and TRBJ1-2; D possibly corresponds to TRBD1 (6 bases). The V gene lost 1 base and the J gene lost 3 bases, with 18 bases spanning the gap. This CDR3 has 17 amino acids. CDR1 SEHNR and CDR2 FQNEAQ come from the germline V gene (reference sequence). CDR3 nucleotide sequence: TGTGCCAGCAGCTTAGGTGAAGGGGACCGGGGGCACTATGGCTACACCTTC. Translated, it gives CASSLGEGDRGHYGYTF.

This chain uses TRBV7-6 with TRBJ1-1; D perhaps matches TRBD1 (6 bases). Germline V CDR1 and CDR2: SGHVS, FNYEAQ. V lost 5 bases to trimming and J lost 0 bases, with 19 bases between them. The CDR3 contains 17 residues. This CDR3 reads CASSPYWDTEMNTEAFF. For the CDR3, the DNA is TGTGCCAGCAGCCCGTATTGGGACACCGAAATGAACACTGAAGCTTTCTTT.

In this sample, this clone turned up once. The chain links TRBV2 to TRBJ2-2; D possibly matches TRBD1 or TRBD2 (6 bases each). Germline V gives CDR1 SNHLY, CDR2 FYNNEI. The CDR3 length is 15 residues. The ends were cut back, 7 bases at V and 4 bases at J, with 16 bases in the middle. In DNA form, the CDR3 reads TGTGCCAGCAACCCCATCGGGGGCCCCACCGGGGAGCTGTTTTTT. Translation: CASNPIGGPTGELFF.

As DNA, the CDR3 is TGTGCCAGCAGCCAAGATTCTGAGGGGGCATTGAACACTGAAGCTTTCTTT. Its translation is CASSQDSEGALNTEAFF. This rearrangement joins TRBV3-1 (or the pseudogene TRBV3-2) to TRBJ1-1; 7 bases are a match to TRBD1. The germline V gene has CDR1 LGHDT and CDR2 YNNKEL (reference sequence). V was clipped by 0 bases and J by 0 bases; unmatched bases: 7. The CDR3 runs to 17 residues.